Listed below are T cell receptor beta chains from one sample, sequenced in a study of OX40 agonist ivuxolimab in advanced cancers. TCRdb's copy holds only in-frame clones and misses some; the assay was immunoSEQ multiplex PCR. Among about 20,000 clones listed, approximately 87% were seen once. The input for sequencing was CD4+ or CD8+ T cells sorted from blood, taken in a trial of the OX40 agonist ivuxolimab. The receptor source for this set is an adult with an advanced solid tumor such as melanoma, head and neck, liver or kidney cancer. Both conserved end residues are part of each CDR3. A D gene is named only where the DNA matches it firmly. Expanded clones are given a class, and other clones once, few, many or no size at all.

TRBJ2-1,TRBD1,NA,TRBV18,TGTGCCAGCTCACCACCCGGCAGGGGGTTCTCCGATGAGCAGTTCTTC,CASSPPGRGFSDEQFF
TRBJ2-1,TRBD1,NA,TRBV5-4,TGTGCCAGAAGCTTTGCCGGACAGGGGAAGAATGAGCAGTTCTTC,CARSFAGQGKNEQFF
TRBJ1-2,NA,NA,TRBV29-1,TGCAGCGTTGAATGGTTGGGGGTGGAGAACTATGGCTACACCTTC,CSVEWLGVENYGYTF
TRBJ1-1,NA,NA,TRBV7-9,TGTGCCAGCAGCTTAGACGAGTATTGGGGGGAAGCTTTCTTT,CASSLDEYWGEAFF
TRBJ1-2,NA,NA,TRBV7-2,TGTGCCAGCAGCTTAGAATACGGCTACTATGGCTACACCTTC,CASSLEYGYYGYTF
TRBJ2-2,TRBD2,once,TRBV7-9,TGTGCCAACACCGTCAGCGGGATAAACACCGGGGAGCTGTTTTTT,CANTVSGINTGELFF
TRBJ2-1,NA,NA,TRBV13,TGTGCCAGCAGCTCCGGGACGGAGGGCAATGAGCAGTTCTTC,CASSSGTEGNEQFF
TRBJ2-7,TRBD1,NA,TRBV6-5,TGTGCCAGCACTCCCGGGACAGCAGCCTACGAGCAGTACTTC,CASTPGTAAYEQYF
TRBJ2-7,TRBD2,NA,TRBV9,TGTGCCAGCAGCGCCCCGGAGCGGGGGGGCTACGAGCAGTACTTC,CASSAPERGGYEQYF
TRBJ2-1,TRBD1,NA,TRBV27,TGTGCCAGCAGCACAAAGGACAGGGGGTTGCACAATGAGCAGTTCTTC,CASSTKDRGLHNEQFF
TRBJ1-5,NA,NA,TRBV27,TGTGCCAGCAGTTTACGGGGGGATAAGAATCAGCCCCAGCATTTT,CASSLRGDKNQPQHF
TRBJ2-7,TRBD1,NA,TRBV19,TGTGCCAGTAGTCCGGGACAGGGGGCCGCCTACGAGCAGTACTTC,CASSPGQGAAYEQYF
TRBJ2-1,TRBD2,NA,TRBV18,TGTGCCAGCTCACACGGGACTAGCGGGACCTACAATGAGCAGTTCTTC,CASSHGTSGTYNEQFF
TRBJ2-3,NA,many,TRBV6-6,TGTGCCAGCAGTTACTCGCAGGGTCCAGATACGCAGTATTTT,CASSYSQGPDTQYF
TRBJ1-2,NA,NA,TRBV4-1,TGCGCCAGCAGCCATGAACAGGTATTGCGGGATGAGGGCTACACCTTC,CASSHEQVLRDEGYTF
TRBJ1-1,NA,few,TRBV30,TGTGCCTGGAAAAAGGGCACTGAAGCTTTCTTT,CAWKKGTEAFF